This T cell receptor (beta chain) was sequenced during a study of PD-1 blockade in classical Hodgkin lymphoma. The CDR3 is 13 residues long. CDR1 SQVTM and CDR2 ANQGSEA come from the germline V gene. V gave up 3 bases and J gave up 9 bases, with 15 bases separating them. Time point meaning: cycle 4 day 1 (C4D1), after 5 to 7 weeks of nivolumab. Brentuximab vedotin exposure varied among the patients, all of whom had relapsed after autologous stem cell transplantation. TCRdb's table, derived via immunoSEQ multiplex PCR, lists solely in-frame clones and lacks some. Among about 96,000 clones, 85% to 95% were seen once, and the ten largest hold 2%.

This receptor was taken from a human donor with classical Hodgkin lymphoma. This sample comprised peripheral blood mononuclear cells (PBMCs), obtained before the fourth cycle of nivolumab. This chain joins TRBV29-1 and TRBJ2-1; D not certain. Written as DNA, the CDR3 is TGCAGCGTTGATAATCTGGGCCACGGTGAGCAGTTCTTC. Protein product: CSVDNLGHGEQFF.